Here is one T cell receptor (beta chain) with its context. Antigen unknown. The data are from a study of shared clonotypes between healthy human individuals. The CDR3 extends over 11 amino acids. V was clipped by 2 bases and J by 7 bases, with 3 bases between them. Germline loops: CDR1 SGHVS, CDR2 FNYEAQ. Findings of the study overall: As a rule, naive subsets had a larger estimated richness than memory subsets. Rarefaction exposed incomplete sorted-subset sequencing despite large depth. Across several donors, naive CD4 shared 5% to 6.5%, naive CD8 under 4%, memory CD4 less than 2.5%, memory CD8 0.4%.

Researchers divided each subset's genomic DNA evenly across several immunoSEQ plates. The assay was immunoSEQ multiplex PCR, and TCRdb's table has in-frame clones only and misses some. In the table there are about 600,000 clones, around 95% of which are singletons. Naive CD8 cells lacked CD45RO and underwent positive selection for CCR7, leaving out terminally differentiated effector memory CD45RA+ cells. The sequenced material came from naive CD8+ T cells sorted from blood. The sequence came from a woman in her 30s in good health. The chain joins TRBV7-6 to TRBJ2-1; unclear D gene. CDR3 protein: CASSLNNEQFF. The DNA for the CDR3 is TGTGCCAGCAGCTTAAATAATGAGCAGTTCTTC.